This is a list of T cell receptor beta chains from one sample in a study of beta chain features in type 1 diabetes. Generated by immunoSEQ multiplex PCR, the TCRdb table keeps only in-frame clones and is missing some. The sample yields around 500,000 clones, about 30% seen once. The sequenced material came from naive CD4+ T cells from blood. Receptors originate from a man younger than 35 in good health. CDR3s include the opening cysteine and the closing phenylalanine or tryptophan. D genes are given only for firm matches. Not all rows give a size; the values are once, few, many and, for expanded clones, a class.

D gene | clone size | J gene | V gene | CDR3 protein | CDR3 DNA
. | . | TRBJ2-7 | TRBV7-2 | CASSLAGAVSYEQYF | TGTGCCAGCAGCTTAGCGGGGGCAGTTTCCTACGAGCAGTACTTC
. | . | TRBJ1-1 | TRBV25-1 | CASSEMGRNTEAFF | TGTGCCAGCAGTGAAATGGGTAGGAACACTGAAGCTTTCTTT
. | . | TRBJ1-5 | TRBV30 | CAWSPGHGYSNQPQHF | TGTGCCTGGAGTCCCGGACACGGCTATAGCAATCAGCCCCAGCATTTT
TRBD2 | . | TRBJ2-1 | TRBV9 | CASSVAGGVPLAGGDEQFF | TGTGCCAGCAGCGTAGCAGGGGGCGTACCTCTAGCGGGAGGAGATGAGCAGTTCTTC
. | . | TRBJ2-3 | TRBV5-4 | CASSLGGWLSTDTQYF | TGTGCCAGCAGCCTGGGGGGTTGGTTATCCACAGATACGCAGTATTTT
TRBD1 | few | TRBJ2-1 | TRBV7-9 | CASSSPGQVYNEQFF | TGTGCCAGCAGCTCTCCGGGACAGGTATACAATGAGCAGTTCTTC
TRBD2 | few | TRBJ2-3 | TRBV7-2 | CASSLGGGTSDTQYF | TGTGCCAGCAGCTTAGGCGGGGGGACCTCTGATACGCAGTATTTT
. | . | TRBJ2-6 | TRBV7-3 | CASSPTGTTSGANVLTF | TGTGCCAGCAGCCCCACAGGGACAACCTCTGGGGCCAACGTCCTGACTTTC
TRBD1 | . | TRBJ2-6 | TRBV28 | CASRPTGAGANVLTF | TGTGCCAGCAGACCTACAGGGGCTGGGGCCAACGTCCTGACTTTC
. | . | TRBJ2-2 | TRBV5-1 | CASSQFTNTGELFF | TGCGCCAGCAGCCAGTTCACGAACACCGGGGAGCTGTTTTTT
TRBD2 | few | TRBJ2-2 | TRBV6-1 | CASSVGTSGNTGELFF | TGTGCCAGCAGTGTAGGGACTAGCGGGAACACCGGGGAGCTGTTTTTT
TRBD1 | . | TRBJ2-7 | TRBV18 | CASSPDRAAREQYF | TGTGCCAGCTCACCTGACAGGGCGGCTCGGGAGCAGTACTTC
TRBD1 | once | TRBJ2-5 | TRBV5-1 | CASSWGQAEETQYF | TGCGCCAGCAGCTGGGGACAGGCTGAAGAGACCCAGTACTTC
. | . | TRBJ1-2 | TRBV5-1 | CASGEPVGGYTF | TGCGCCAGCGGGGAACCGGTGGGTGGCTACACCTTC
. | few | TRBJ2-3 | TRBV7-9 | CASSFLDTQYF | TGTGCCAGCAGCTTCTTAGATACGCAGTATTTT
TRBD1 | few | TRBJ2-7 | TRBV6-6 | CASSPIQGTYEQYF | TGTGCCAGCAGTCCCATACAGGGGACCTACGAGCAGTACTTC
. | few | TRBJ2-5 | TRBV21-1 | CASSIAGREETQYF | TGTGCCAGCAGCATAGCTGGGAGGGAGGAGACCCAGTACTTC
. | . | TRBJ2-7 | TRBV29-1 | CSGARGSASYEQYF | TGCAGCGGTGCTAGAGGGTCTGCCTCCTACGAGCAGTACTTC
. | . | TRBJ2-7 | TRBV29-1 | CSVGGTPYEQYF | TGCAGCGTTGGGGGCACTCCCTACGAGCAGTACTTC
. | . | TRBJ2-3 | TRBV14 | CASSPQKRPRPGTDTQYF | TGTGCCAGCAGCCCCCAGAAGCGGCCCCGTCCCGGCACAGATACGCAGTATTTT
. | . | TRBJ1-2 | TRBV18 | CASSPVTRDGYTF | TGTGCCAGCTCACCGGTGACAAGAGATGGCTACACCTTC
TRBD2 | . | TRBJ2-2 | TRBV6-1 | CASPRSGSGTGELFF | TGTGCCAGCCCCCGTAGCGGGAGCGGCACCGGGGAGCTGTTTTTT
TRBD1 | . | TRBJ1-2 | TRBV6-5 | CASSRSRTGSNGYTF | TGTGCCAGCAGCAGGTCCCGGACAGGGTCGAATGGCTACACCTTC
. | . | TRBJ2-7 | TRBV30 | CAWRQVDGGLEQYF | TGTGCCTGGCGCCAAGTCGACGGTGGCCTCGAGCAGTACTTC
TRBD1 | few | TRBJ2-7 | TRBV7-9 | CASSLVPSGTGSYEQYF | TGTGCCAGCAGCCTGGTACCCTCCGGGACAGGGTCCTACGAGCAGTACTTC
. | few | TRBJ2-1 | TRBV27 | CASSLWVFSEQFF | TGTGCCAGCAGTTTATGGGTGTTCTCGGAGCAGTTCTTC
TRBD1 | few | TRBJ2-7 | TRBV5-1 | CASSLAGQGGFEQYF | TGCGCCAGCAGCTTGGCGGGACAGGGAGGATTTGAGCAGTACTTC
. | . | TRBJ2-3 | TRBV4-3 | CASSQESAGSTDTQYF | TGCGCCAGCAGCCAAGAGTCAGCGGGCAGCACAGATACGCAGTATTTT
. | . | TRBJ2-1 | TRBV18 | CASSPGLPSSYNEQFF | TGTGCCAGCTCACCCGGACTACCCAGCTCCTACAATGAGCAGTTCTTC
. | . | TRBJ2-3 | TRBV4-1 | CASSQVADTQYF | TGCGCCAGCAGCCAAGTAGCAGATACGCAGTATTTT
. | . | TRBJ2-3 | TRBV7-2 | CASSFGFSADTQYF | TGTGCCAGCAGCTTTGGCTTTAGCGCAGATACGCAGTATTTT
. | . | TRBJ2-7 | TRBV2 | CASSTGSYEQYF | TGTGCCAGCAGCACCGGGAGCTACGAGCAGTACTTC
. | few | TRBJ2-7 | TRBV9 | CASSVGTAYYEQYF | TGTGCCAGCAGCGTAGGGACAGCGTACTACGAGCAGTACTTC
. | . | TRBJ2-7 | TRBV30 | CAWSVKGSAYEQYF | TGTGCCTGGAGTGTAAAGGGTTCGGCCTACGAGCAGTACTTC
. | few | TRBJ2-7 | TRBV29-1 | CSVGRTPYEQYF | TGCAGCGTTGGGCGGACGCCATACGAGCAGTACTTC
TRBD2 | . | TRBJ2-1 | TRBV5-6 | CASSVLAGEFNEQFF | TGTGCCAGCAGCGTACTAGCGGGAGAGTTCAATGAGCAGTTCTTC
TRBD2 | . | TRBJ2-1 | TRBV30 | CAWSSGTSGNHEQFF | TGTGCCTGGAGTTCAGGGACTAGCGGGAACCATGAGCAGTTCTTC
. | . | TRBJ2-1 | TRBV7-9 | CASSRVMTYNEQFF | TGTGCCAGCAGTCGGGTGATGACCTACAATGAGCAGTTCTTC
. | few | TRBJ1-1 | TRBV5-1 | CASISENTEAFF | TGCGCCAGCATCTCGGAGAACACTGAAGCTTTCTTT
. | . | TRBJ1-4 | TRBV16 | CASSPSRRSTNEKLFF | TGTGCCAGCAGCCCTTCTCGGAGGTCAACTAATGAAAAACTGTTTTTT
. | few | TRBJ2-7 | TRBV30 | CAWSEQISYEQYF | TGTGCCTGGAGTGAACAGATCTCCTACGAGCAGTACTTC
. | few | TRBJ1-5 | TRBV30 | CAWSVPWQRDGSNQPQHF | TGTGCCTGGAGTGTACCTTGGCAAAGGGACGGGAGCAATCAGCCCCAGCATTTT
. | few | TRBJ2-7 | TRBV7-6 | CASSLDGNAYEQYF | TGTGCCAGCAGCTTAGACGGGAATGCCTACGAGCAGTACTTC
. | few | TRBJ1-4 | TRBV28 | CASSLVGDEKLFF | TGTGCCAGCAGTTTGGTAGGGGATGAAAAACTGTTTTTT
. | few | TRBJ2-7 | TRBV30 | CAWGHTNEQYF | TGTGCCTGGGGACACACGAACGAGCAGTACTTC
. | . | TRBJ2-7 | TRBV4-3 | CASSQDPTTISYEQYF | TGCGCCAGCAGCCAAGACCCGACTACGATCAGTTACGAGCAGTACTTC
. | few | TRBJ2-3 | TRBV20-1 | CSALSLDTQYF | TGCAGTGCTCTATCATTGGATACGCAGTATTTT
. | . | TRBJ2-7 | TRBV15 | CATSRGPSRGTYEQYF | TGTGCCACCAGCAGAGGCCCATCACGGGGTACCTACGAGCAGTACTTC
. | few | TRBJ1-1 | TRBV25-1 | CASISTLNTEAFF | TGTGCCAGCATTTCCACTCTGAACACTGAAGCTTTCTTT
TRBD1 | . | TRBJ2-7 | TRBV4-1 | CASSQWTGNGEQYF | TGCGCCAGCAGCCAGTGGACAGGGAACGGCGAGCAGTACTTC
. | . | TRBJ2-1 | TRBV5-4 | CASSHPEAGKDNEQFF | TGTGCCAGCAGCCACCCGGAGGCAGGGAAGGACAATGAGCAGTTCTTC
TRBD1 | . | TRBJ2-1 | TRBV30 | CAWSIGQVNEQFF | TGTGCCTGGAGTATTGGACAGGTCAATGAGCAGTTCTTC
TRBD2 | few | TRBJ2-1 | TRBV14 | CASSQDKGLANNEQFF | TGTGCCAGCAGCCAAGATAAAGGACTAGCGAACAATGAGCAGTTCTTC
. | few | TRBJ1-2 | TRBV11-2 | CASSPSGDYGYTF | TGTGCCAGCAGCCCGTCGGGGGACTATGGCTACACCTTC
TRBD2 | . | TRBJ2-1 | TRBV9 | CASSVSGSSYNEQFF | TGTGCCAGCAGCGTAAGCGGGAGCTCCTACAATGAGCAGTTCTTC
. | few | TRBJ2-7 | TRBV2 | CASSAGPGYLDEQYF | TGTGCCAGCAGTGCCGGGCCTGGGTACTTGGACGAGCAGTACTTC
. | few | TRBJ1-1 | TRBV9 | CASSVGSQNTEAFF | TGTGCCAGCAGCGTAGGATCGCAGAACACTGAAGCTTTCTTT